A selection of T cell receptor beta chains follows, all from one sample in a study of T cell repertoires in cytomegalovirus infection. TCRdb re-called the reads with MiXCR, one entry per CDR3 protein. The sample records about 250,000 distinct CDR3 sequences, around 6.4% being singletons. Source material: PBMCs. These receptor sequences come from a human donor in good health (CMV status not recorded). Some clones in this sample may be carry-over from other donors' samples. The CDR3 runs from the conserved cysteine through the conserved F or W. Each record gives: V gene, CDR3 protein.

v_gene: TRBV10-3; CDR3aa: CAISGREGGNTEAFF
v_gene: TRBV14; CDR3aa: CASSQVGRTVGYTF
v_gene: TRBV7-8; CDR3aa: CASSLGQIRDTQYF
v_gene: TRBV5-6; CDR3aa: CASTLRGRGTEAFF
v_gene: TRBV30; CDR3aa: CAWSPTGGNQPQHF
v_gene: TRBV7-3; CDR3aa: CASSLKPRQPQHF
v_gene: TRBV7-8; CDR3aa: CASSLQDVGNQPQHF
v_gene: TRBV29-1; CDR3aa: CSVETRTGPSSGANVLTF
v_gene: TRBV5-1; CDR3aa: CASCLGSSNEKLFF
v_gene: TRBV7-9; CDR3aa: CASSLGRERWSYEQYF
v_gene: TRBV6-2/TRBV6-3; CDR3aa: CASSYSRDTGELFF
v_gene: TRBV2; CDR3aa: CASRTGGAMNTEAFF
v_gene: TRBV7-9; CDR3aa: CASSQGQSNQPQHF
v_gene: TRBV28; CDR3aa: CASSLPGRWNQPQHF
v_gene: TRBV20-1; CDR3aa: CSARDSGTPYNEQFF